One and the same sample provided the 6 T cell receptor beta chains below, sequenced in a study of shared clonotypes between healthy human individuals. The data were produced by immunoSEQ multiplex PCR, yet TCRdb's version contains in-frame clones alone and is incomplete. The sample lists approximately 500,000 clones, roughly 95% occurring once. The material sequenced was naive CD4+ T cells sorted from blood. The subset denotes: CD45RA+ positively selected. These receptors were obtained from a woman aged 30 to 39 in good health.

This rearrangement joins TRBV28 to TRBJ2-7; 10 bases fit TRBD2. In germline, CDR1 is MDHEN, CDR2 SYDVKM. V lost 2 bases and J lost 2; bases outside the gene matches: 6. The CDR3 totals 16 residues. CDR3 sequence reads: CASSLMGLARTYEQYF. CDR3 nucleotides: TGTGCCAGCAGTTTAATGGGACTAGCGAGAACCTACGAGCAGTACTTC.

This chain uses TRBV19 with TRBJ1-6; no reliable D call. V lost 3 bases and J 8 bases, leaving 17 bases between the germline ends. From germline, CDR1 is LNHDA and CDR2 SQIVND (reference sequence). The CDR3 has 16 residues. CDR3 residues: CASSMAFLTGDSPLHF. CDR3 coding DNA: TGTGCCAGTAGTATGGCCTTCCTTACCGGCGATTCACCCCTCCACTTT.

The chain joins TRBV6-5 to TRBJ1-5; D remains unclear. V was clipped by 5 bases and J by 5 bases, with 10 bases between them. This CDR3 has 13 residues. Germline-derived CDR1 and CDR2 are MNHEY and SVGAGI. CDR3 region: CASSPTSDQPQHF. The CDR3 nucleotides read TGTGCCAGCAGTCCGACCTCCGATCAGCCCCAGCATTTT.

This rearrangement joins TRBV18 to TRBJ2-1; D not certain. The V gene lost 0 bases and the J gene lost 5 bases, with 11 bases spanning the gap. CDR1 KGHSH and CDR2 LQKENI come from the germline V gene. The CDR3 extends over 15 amino acids. The CDR3 region is CASSPPIGFNNEQFF. CDR3 DNA sequence: TGTGCCAGCTCACCACCGATAGGGTTTAACAATGAGCAGTTCTTC.

This clone occurred once. Other DNA sequences within the sample encode an identical CDR3. The V gene is TRBV28, the J gene TRBJ1-1; 10 bases are a match to TRBD1. The germline V gene has CDR1 MDHEN and CDR2 SYDVKM. The trim removed 4 bases at V and 5 bases at J, leaving 7 bases unmatched. The CDR3 contains 15 residues. CDR3 sequence reads: CASSSSGTGVTEAFF. CDR3 nucleotides: TGTGCCAGCAGTTCTTCCGGGACAGGGGTTACTGAAGCTTTCTTT.

The chain carries TRBV7-9 and TRBJ1-2, with no clear D. Germline CDR1 and CDR2: SEHNR and FQNEAQ (reference sequence). The V end was cut by 2 bases, the J end by 8 bases, with 6 bases between. This CDR3 region has 11 residues. The CDR3 protein is CASSLIVGYTF. CDR3 DNA sequence: TGTGCCAGCAGCTTAATAGTCGGCTACACCTTC.